The rows below give T cell receptor beta chains drawn from one sample of a study of T cells in Graves' hyperthyroidism and ophthalmopathy. TCRdb itself ran the multiplex PCR reads through MiXCR, one entry per CDR3 protein. The table has about 160,000 distinct CDR3 sequences, roughly 10% seen once. The sequenced material came from blood. These receptors originate from a woman younger than 30 with Graves' hyperthyroidism that later progressed to Graves' ophthalmopathy. Each CDR3 is given with its conserved first and last residue. A D gene is named only where the DNA matches it firmly. Only some rows state a clone size, as once, few, many or a class for expanded clones.

abundance,j_gene,d_gene,len,v_gene,CDR3aa,CDR3nt
many,TRBJ2-1,NA,14,TRBV20-1,CSAIVSGETMWRFF,TGCAGTGCTATCGTAAGCGGAGAAACAATGTGGAGGTTCTTC
many,TRBJ2-1,TRBD1,15,TRBV29-1,CSVVGQGAQLGEQFF,TGCAGCGTTGTGGGACAGGGGGCTCAACTCGGTGAGCAGTTCTTC
NA,TRBJ2-5,TRBD2,16,TRBV3-1,CASSRSVAGGRETQYF,TGTGCCAGCAGCCGAAGCGTAGCGGGAGGGCGAGAGACCCAGTACTTC
many,TRBJ2-5,TRBD2,18,TRBV7-9,CASSPDPQREWRRVTQYF,TGTGCCAGCAGCCCCGACCCCCAGCGGGAGTGGCGGCGGGTGACCCAGTACTTC
many,TRBJ1-1,NA,14,TRBV6-1,CASSEEDRNTEAFF,TGTGCCAGCAGTGAAGAGGACAGGAACACTGAAGCTTTCTTT
many,TRBJ2-7,TRBD1,15,TRBV11-2,CASSQTGGVSYEQYF,TGTGCCAGCAGCCAGACAGGGGGTGTGTCCTACGAGCAGTACTTC
few,TRBJ2-7,TRBD2,15,TRBV6-1,CASYLSAGGMGEQYF,TGTGCCTCCTACCTGAGCGCGGGGGGGATGGGAGAGCAGTACTTC
few,TRBJ2-7,NA,14,TRBV5-4,CASSEWSAAYEQYF,TGTGCCAGCAGCGAATGGAGCGCGGCCTACGAGCAGTACTTC
NA,TRBJ2-1,TRBD2,17,TRBV9,CASSTPLAAGVVNEQFF,TGTGCCAGCAGCACACCTTTGGCAGCGGGAGTTGTCAATGAGCAGTTCTTC
many,TRBJ1-1,NA,15,TRBV3-1,CASSQGLRGGTEAFF,TGTGCCAGCAGCCAAGGTCTTCGAGGGGGCACTGAAGCTTTCTTT
NA,TRBJ1-2,NA,13,TRBV30,CACPAGTANGYTF,TGTGCCTGTCCGGCGGGGACCGCTAATGGCTACACCTTC
many,TRBJ1-2,NA,12,TRBV12-3/TRBV12-4,CASSQSTGGYTF,TGTGCCAGCAGCCAATCCACAGGGGGCTACACCTTC
many,TRBJ2-3,TRBD2,16,TRBV2,CASRRTSGGLTDTQYF,TGTGCCAGCAGGAGGACTAGCGGGGGGCTCACAGATACGCAGTATTTT
many,TRBJ2-7,NA,12,TRBV29-1,CSVEVQRGGQYF,TGCAGCGTTGAGGTACAGAGAGGCGGGCAGTACTTC
many,TRBJ1-5,TRBD1,18,TRBV14,CASSQGPGNTGDDQPQHF,TGTGCCAGCAGCCAAGGTCCAGGGAATACAGGGGACGATCAGCCCCAGCATTTT
many,TRBJ1-2,NA,13,TRBV7-8,CASSLMGDYGYTF,TGTGCCAGCAGCTTGATGGGTGACTATGGCTACACCTTC
few,TRBJ1-6,TRBD1,16,TRBV6-5,CASSYTPDRGPLTLHF,TGTGCCAGCAGTTACACCCCGGACAGGGGGCCTTTGACCCTCCACTTT
many,TRBJ1-3,NA,13,TRBV2,CASSQQGGNTIYF,TGTGCCAGCAGCCAACAGGGAGGAAACACCATATATTTT
NA,TRBJ2-2,NA,15,TRBV5-6,CASSPRARTTGELFF,TGTGCCAGCAGCCCCCGGGCCAGAACAACCGGGGAGCTGTTTTTT
many,TRBJ2-1,TRBD2,20,TRBV7-2,CASSLAIGLAGGRGLNEQFF,TGTGCCAGCAGCTTAGCGATCGGACTAGCGGGGGGGCGGGGCCTCAATGAGCAGTTCTTC
many,TRBJ2-3,TRBD2,16,TRBV20-1,CSATPISGLASDTQYF,TGCAGTGCTACCCCAATCAGCGGACTAGCGAGCGATACGCAGTATTTT
NA,TRBJ2-3,TRBD2,19,TRBV19,CASSLYSTSGGAGTDTQYF,TGTGCCAGTAGTCTATATTCTACCAGCGGGGGGGCCGGGACAGATACGCAGTATTTT
many,TRBJ2-1,NA,14,TRBV18,CASSPPGTYNEQFF,TGTGCCAGCTCCCCGCCTGGGACCTACAATGAGCAGTTCTTC
NA,TRBJ2-6,NA,13,TRBV9,CASSVGGANVLTF,TGTGCCAGCAGCGTAGGTGGGGCCAACGTCCTGACTTTC
many,TRBJ1-1,NA,15,TRBV20-1,CSARDWARVNTEAFF,TGCAGTGCTAGAGATTGGGCCAGGGTGAACACTGAAGCTTTCTTT
many,TRBJ2-1,NA,14,TRBV20-1,CSALRGGGADEQFF,TGCAGTGCGCTCAGAGGTGGAGGGGCTGATGAGCAGTTCTTC
few,TRBJ1-2,TRBD1,17,TRBV20-1,CSAREPGQGATNYGYTF,TGCAGTGCTAGAGAGCCGGGACAGGGGGCCACTAACTATGGCTACACCTTC
many,TRBJ2-1,TRBD2,15,TRBV7-3,CASSSGLAVYNEQFF,TGTGCCAGCAGCTCCGGACTAGCGGTGTACAATGAGCAGTTCTTC
many,TRBJ1-1,NA,15,TRBV15,CATSSEFGGGTEAFF,TGTGCCACCAGCAGCGAGTTCGGAGGGGGGACTGAAGCTTTCTTT
few,TRBJ2-1,TRBD2,15,TRBV19,CASSPSSGGASEQFF,TGTGCCAGTAGTCCTTCTAGCGGGGGGGCCTCTGAGCAGTTCTTC
many,TRBJ1-1,NA,16,TRBV20-1,CSAFPNGRNMNTEAFF,TGCAGTGCTTTTCCCAACGGACGGAACATGAACACTGAAGCTTTCTTT
few,TRBJ1-5,TRBD1,17,TRBV20-1,CSARDPKTGISNQPQHF,TGCAGTGCTAGAGATCCAAAGACAGGGATTAGCAATCAGCCCCAGCATTTT
NA,TRBJ1-6,NA,13,TRBV3-1,CASSQDMISPLHF,TGTGCCAGCAGCCAAGATATGATTTCACCCCTCCACTTT
NA,TRBJ1-6,NA,14,TRBV7-9,CASSLRRENSPLHF,TGTGCCAGCAGCTTACGACGGGAGAATTCACCCCTCCACTTT
NA,TRBJ2-5,NA,11,TRBV5-1,CASSSERGMDF,TGCGCCAGCAGTTCAGAGAGGGGCATGGACTTC
many,TRBJ1-2,TRBD1,14,TRBV19,CASSIQGERYGYTF,TGTGCCAGTAGTATACAGGGGGAGCGGTATGGCTACACCTTC
many,TRBJ1-4,TRBD1,16,TRBV2,CASNVGTGGLREKLFF,TGTGCCAGCAATGTGGGGACAGGGGGCCTAAGGGAAAAACTGTTTTTT
NA,TRBJ1-6,NA,15,TRBV6-1,CASSEQSSYNSPLHF,TGTGCCAGCAGCGAACAGAGCTCCTATAATTCACCCCTCCACTTT
many,TRBJ2-2,NA,14,TRBV13,CASSSAFGPGELFF,TGTGCCAGCAGCTCCGCCTTTGGGCCCGGGGAGCTGTTTTTT
few,TRBJ2-1,TRBD2,17,TRBV5-1,CASSYRTSGISYNEQFF,TGCGCCAGCAGCTACCGGACTAGCGGGATCTCCTACAATGAGCAGTTCTTC
many,TRBJ2-3,NA,16,TRBV6-1,CASRSDSFMSTDTQYF,TGTGCCAGCAGATCCGACAGTTTCATGAGCACAGATACGCAGTATTTT
many,TRBJ2-5,TRBD2,16,TRBV20-1,CSASVPSGGLQETQYF,TGCAGTGCTAGTGTACCTAGCGGGGGACTTCAGGAGACCCAGTACTTC
many,TRBJ2-7,TRBD1,14,TRBV7-9,CASSFDRGLGEQYF,TGTGCCAGCAGCTTTGACAGGGGGCTCGGCGAGCAGTACTTC
many,TRBJ1-5,NA,14,TRBV28,CASSPEGWSQPQHF,TGTGCCAGCAGTCCAGAGGGGTGGTCTCAGCCCCAGCATTTT
many,TRBJ2-3,TRBD2,17,TRBV11-2,CASSSGPSGGVDDTQYF,TGTGCCAGCAGCTCAGGCCCTAGCGGGGGGGTCGATGATACGCAGTATTTT
few,TRBJ1-3,NA,14,TRBV5-1,CASSLWSSGNTIYF,TGCGCCAGCAGCTTGTGGAGCTCTGGAAACACCATATATTTT
few,TRBJ2-7,NA,17,TRBV6-2/TRBV6-3,CASSPTLPLLPSYEQYF,TGTGCCAGCAGTCCGACACTTCCCCTTCTCCCCTCCTACGAGCAGTACTTC
NA,TRBJ2-1,TRBD2,16,TRBV6-1,CATSDSFSGMNNEQFF,TGTGCCACCAGTGATTCTTTTAGCGGGATGAACAATGAGCAGTTCTTC
many,TRBJ1-1,NA,13,TRBV12-3/TRBV12-4,CASSFRDGVKAFF,TGTGCCAGCAGTTTCAGGGACGGCGTCAAAGCTTTCTTT
many,TRBJ2-7,TRBD2,16,TRBV27,CASSFLLAGGPEEQYF,TGTGCCAGCAGTTTCCTTCTAGCGGGAGGGCCAGAGGAGCAGTACTTC
NA,TRBJ1-6,TRBD1,15,TRBV5-6,CASSPDRGGSSPLHF,TGTGCCAGCAGCCCCGACAGGGGTGGGAGTTCACCCCTCCACTTT
many,TRBJ1-2,NA,16,TRBV3-1,CASSQDFKEPNYGYTF,TGTGCCAGCAGCCAAGATTTTAAGGAACCTAACTATGGCTACACCTTC
many,TRBJ2-5,TRBD1,14,TRBV2,CASREDRVQETQYF,TGTGCCAGCAGGGAAGACAGGGTGCAAGAGACCCAGTACTTC
many,TRBJ2-7,TRBD1,17,TRBV27,CASSLVTGATETYEQYF,TGTGCCAGCAGTTTAGTGACAGGGGCGACCGAAACCTACGAGCAGTACTTC
many,TRBJ1-1,TRBD1,15,TRBV2,CASSEGDRGKFEAFF,TGTGCCAGCAGTGAAGGGGACAGGGGGAAATTTGAAGCTTTCTTT
few,TRBJ2-5,NA,16,TRBV3-1,CASSQDSDPARETQYF,TGTGCCAGCAGCCAAGACAGCGACCCAGCCCGGGAGACCCAGTACTTC
NA,TRBJ2-1,TRBD2,17,TRBV4-2,CASSQGGTSPSYNEQFF,TGTGCCAGCAGCCAAGGGGGGACTAGCCCCTCCTACAATGAGCAGTTCTTC
many,TRBJ1-5,NA,12,TRBV19,CASSISGQPQHF,TGTGCCAGTAGTATTTCGGGGCAGCCCCAGCATTTT
many,TRBJ1-1,NA,12,TRBV5-1,CASTADRIMAFF,TGCGCCAGCACAGCGGACCGGATTATGGCTTTCTTT
many,TRBJ2-7,NA,13,TRBV25-1,CASSAGGIYEQYF,TGTGCCAGCAGTGCGGGTGGAATCTACGAGCAGTACTTC